Sequencing of this T cell receptor beta chain was carried out in a study of follicular helper T cells after annual influenza vaccination. Overall study findings and caveats: For non-cTfh compartments, undersampling could not be ruled out.

Indicated time point: 2014-2015 season, pre-vaccination. With respect to this clone: What it binds is unknown.

TCRdb's copy holds only in-frame clones and misses some; the assay was immunoSEQ multiplex PCR. Among 10,000 to 15,000 clones, just under 80% were seen once, and the ten largest hold roughly 0.45%. The V gene's germline CDR1 is MNHEY and CDR2 SMNVEV (reference sequence). This CDR3 has 14 residues. After removal of 6 bases from V and 7 bases from J, the junction contained 5 bases not matched to a gene. This chain joins TRBV27 and TRBJ1-6; 8 positions agree with TRBD1. The sequences come from CXCR5- memory CD4+ T cells sorted from blood, collected on the day of influenza vaccination. This clonotype was sampled from an adult who received the influenza vaccine. DNA for the CDR3: TGTGCCAGCAGCCACAGGGGGGAGAATTCACCCCTCCACTTT. This codes for CASSHRGENSPLHF.